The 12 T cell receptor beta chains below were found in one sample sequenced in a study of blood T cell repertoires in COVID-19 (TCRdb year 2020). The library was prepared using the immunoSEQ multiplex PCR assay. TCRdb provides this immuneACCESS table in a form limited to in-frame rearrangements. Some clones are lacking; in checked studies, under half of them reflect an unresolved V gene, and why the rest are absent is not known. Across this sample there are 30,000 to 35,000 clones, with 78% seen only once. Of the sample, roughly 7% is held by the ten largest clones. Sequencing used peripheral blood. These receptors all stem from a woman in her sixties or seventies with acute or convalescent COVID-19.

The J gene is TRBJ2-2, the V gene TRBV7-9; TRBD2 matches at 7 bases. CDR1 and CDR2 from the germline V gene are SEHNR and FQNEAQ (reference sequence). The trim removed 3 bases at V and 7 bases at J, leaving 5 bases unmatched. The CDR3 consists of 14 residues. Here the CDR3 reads CASSLGLSGGELFF. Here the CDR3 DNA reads TGTGCCAGCAGCTTGGGACTAAGTGGCGGGGAGCTGTTTTTT.

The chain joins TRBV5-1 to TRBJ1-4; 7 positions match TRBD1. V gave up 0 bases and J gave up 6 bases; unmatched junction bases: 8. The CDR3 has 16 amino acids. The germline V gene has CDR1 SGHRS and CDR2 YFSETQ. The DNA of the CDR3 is TGCGCCAGCAGCTTGGGGCAGGGGGTGAGTCATGAAAAACTGTTTTTT. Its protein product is CASSLGQGVSHEKLFF.

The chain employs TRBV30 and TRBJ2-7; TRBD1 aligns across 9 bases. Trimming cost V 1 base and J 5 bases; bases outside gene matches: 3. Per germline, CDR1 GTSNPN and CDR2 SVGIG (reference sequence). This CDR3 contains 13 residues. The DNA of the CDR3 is TGTGCCTGGAGTGAGGGACAGGGCCACGAGCAGTACTTC. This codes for CAWSEGQGHEQYF.

The CDR3 coding sequence is TGTGCCAGCACCCCTAGCGGGTCTACGAGTACGCAGTATTTT. This codes for CASTPSGSTSTQYF. The J gene is TRBJ2-3, the V gene TRBV2, with TRBD2 matching 8 bases. The CDR3 is 14 amino acids. Per germline, CDR1 SNHLY and CDR2 FYNNEI. V was pared by 7 bases and J by 8 bases, with 11 bases of the junction left unmatched.

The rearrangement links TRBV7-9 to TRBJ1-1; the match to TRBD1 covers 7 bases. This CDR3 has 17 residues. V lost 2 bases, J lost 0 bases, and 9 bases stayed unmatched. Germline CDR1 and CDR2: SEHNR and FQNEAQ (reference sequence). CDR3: CASSLTDRDGVNTEAFF. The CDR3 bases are TGTGCCAGCAGCTTAACCGACAGGGATGGTGTGAACACTGAAGCTTTCTTT. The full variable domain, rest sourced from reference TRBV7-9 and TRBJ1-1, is DTGVSQNPRHKITKRGQNVTFRCDPISEHNRLYWYRQTLGQGPEFLTYFQNEAQLEKSRLLSDRFSAERPKGSFSTLEIQRTEQGDSAMYLCASSLTDRDGVNTEAFFGQGTRLTVV.

CDR3 sequence: CASSLSRATNEKLFF. The CDR3, as DNA: TGTGCCAGCAGTTTATCCAGGGCTACTAATGAAAAACTGTTTTTT. The chain is built from TRBV28 and TRBJ1-4, with a tentative D call TRBD1 (5 bases). Germline V lookup: CDR1 MDHEN, CDR2 SYDVKM. The CDR3 has 15 amino acids. The V end lost 1 base, the J end lost 2 bases, and 8 bases lay between the germline ends.

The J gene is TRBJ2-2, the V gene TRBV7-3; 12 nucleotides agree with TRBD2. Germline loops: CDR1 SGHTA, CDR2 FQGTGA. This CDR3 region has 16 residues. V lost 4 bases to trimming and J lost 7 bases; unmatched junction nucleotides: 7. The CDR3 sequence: CASSSRLAGARGELFF. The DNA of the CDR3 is TGTGCCAGCAGCTCCCGACTAGCGGGGGCCCGCGGGGAGCTGTTTTTT.

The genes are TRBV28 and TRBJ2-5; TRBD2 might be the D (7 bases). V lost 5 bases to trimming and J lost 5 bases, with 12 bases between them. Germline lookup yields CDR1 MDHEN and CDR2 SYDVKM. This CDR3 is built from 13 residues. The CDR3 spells CASSPGGPETQYF. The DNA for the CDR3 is TGTGCCAGCAGTCCGGGGGGCCCCGAGACCCAGTACTTC.

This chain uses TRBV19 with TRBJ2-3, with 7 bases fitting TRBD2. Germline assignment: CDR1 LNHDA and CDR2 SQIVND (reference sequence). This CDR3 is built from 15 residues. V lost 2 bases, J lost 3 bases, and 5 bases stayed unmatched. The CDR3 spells CASSIRAGLTDTQYF. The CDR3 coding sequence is TGTGCCAGTAGTATACGAGCGGGGTTGACAGATACGCAGTATTTT.

The CDR3 region has the DNA TGTGCCAGCAGTGAGGGTCCCGACAGGGGTGGAAACACCATATATTTT. Its protein is CASSEGPDRGGNTIYF. The chain has TRBV6-1 and TRBJ1-3; 8 bases match TRBD1. Germline lookup yields CDR1 MNHNS and CDR2 SASEGT. V trimming: 3 bases; J trimming: 3 bases; junction bases outside the gene matches: 7. This CDR3 region has 16 residues.

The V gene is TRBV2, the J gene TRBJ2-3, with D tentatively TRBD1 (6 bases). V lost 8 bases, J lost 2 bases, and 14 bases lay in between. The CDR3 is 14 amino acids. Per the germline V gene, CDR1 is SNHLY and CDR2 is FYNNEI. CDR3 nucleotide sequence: TGTGCCAGCGGAAGGACAGCCATCACAGATACGCAGTATTTT. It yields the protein CASGRTAITDTQYF. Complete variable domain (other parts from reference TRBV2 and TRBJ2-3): EPEVTQTPSHQVTQMGQEVILRCVPISNHLYFYWYRQILGQKVEFLVSFYNNEISEKSEIFDDQFSVERPDGSNFTLKIRSTKLEDSAMYFCASGRTAITDTQYFGPGTRLTVL.

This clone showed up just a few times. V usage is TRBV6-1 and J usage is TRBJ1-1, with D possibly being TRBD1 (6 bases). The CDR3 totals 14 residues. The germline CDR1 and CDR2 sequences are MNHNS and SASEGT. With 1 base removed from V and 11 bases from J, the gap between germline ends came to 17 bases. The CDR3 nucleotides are TGTGCCAGCAGTGAAGGAACGGGGGGCTCCCCGGCTTTCTTT. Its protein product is CASSEGTGGSPAFF.